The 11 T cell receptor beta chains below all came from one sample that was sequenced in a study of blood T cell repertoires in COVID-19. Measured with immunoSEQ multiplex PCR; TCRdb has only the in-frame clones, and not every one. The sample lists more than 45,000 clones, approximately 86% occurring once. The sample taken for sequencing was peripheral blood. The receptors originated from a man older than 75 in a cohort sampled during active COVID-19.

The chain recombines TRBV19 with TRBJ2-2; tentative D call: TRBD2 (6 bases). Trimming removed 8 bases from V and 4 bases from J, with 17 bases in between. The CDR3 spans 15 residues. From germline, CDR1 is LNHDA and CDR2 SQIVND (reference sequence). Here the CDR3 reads CASGPGGAPTGELFF. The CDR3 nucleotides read TGTGCCAGTGGCCCCGGAGGGGCGCCCACCGGGGAGCTGTTTTTT.

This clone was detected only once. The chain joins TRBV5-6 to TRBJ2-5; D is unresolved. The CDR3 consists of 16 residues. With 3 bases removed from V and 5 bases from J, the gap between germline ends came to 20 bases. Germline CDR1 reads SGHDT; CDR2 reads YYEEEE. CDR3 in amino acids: CASSSGFTTNRETQYF. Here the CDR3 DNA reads TGTGCCAGCAGCTCCGGGTTTACCACTAATCGGGAGACCCAGTACTTC.

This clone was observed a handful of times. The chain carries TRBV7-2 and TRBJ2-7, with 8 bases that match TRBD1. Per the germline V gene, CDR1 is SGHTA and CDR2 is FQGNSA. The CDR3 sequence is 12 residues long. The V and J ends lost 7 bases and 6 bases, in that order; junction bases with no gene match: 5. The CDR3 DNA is TGTGCCAGCAAGGACAGGGATCGCGAGCAGTACTTC. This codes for CASKDRDREQYF. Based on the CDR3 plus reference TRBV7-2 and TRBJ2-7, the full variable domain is GAGVSQSPSNKVTEKGKDVELRCDPISGHTALYWYRQSLGQGLEFLIYFQGNSAPDKSGLPSDRFSAERTGGSVSTLTIQRTQQEDSAVYLCASKDRDREQYFGPGTRLTVT.

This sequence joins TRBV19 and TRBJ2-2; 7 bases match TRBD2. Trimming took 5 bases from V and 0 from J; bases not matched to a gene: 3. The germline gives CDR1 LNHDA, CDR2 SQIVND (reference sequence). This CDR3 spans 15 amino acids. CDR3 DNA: TGTGCCAGTAGTCCGGGAGGACCGAACACCGGGGAGCTGTTTTTT. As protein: CASSPGGPNTGELFF.

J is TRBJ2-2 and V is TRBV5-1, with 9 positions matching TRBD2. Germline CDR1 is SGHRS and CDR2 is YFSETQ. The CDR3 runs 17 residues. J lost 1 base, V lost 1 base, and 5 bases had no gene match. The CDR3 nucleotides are TGCGCCAGCAGCTTGTCCCCAGCGGGGGGGAACACCGGGGAGCTGTTTTTT. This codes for CASSLSPAGGNTGELFF.

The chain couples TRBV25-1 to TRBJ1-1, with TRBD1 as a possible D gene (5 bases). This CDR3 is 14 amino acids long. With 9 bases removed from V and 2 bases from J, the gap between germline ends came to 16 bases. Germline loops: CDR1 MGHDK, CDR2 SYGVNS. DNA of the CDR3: TGTGCCAGTGCACGGGGGGGATTTAACACTGAAGCTTTCTTT. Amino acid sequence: CASARGGFNTEAFF.

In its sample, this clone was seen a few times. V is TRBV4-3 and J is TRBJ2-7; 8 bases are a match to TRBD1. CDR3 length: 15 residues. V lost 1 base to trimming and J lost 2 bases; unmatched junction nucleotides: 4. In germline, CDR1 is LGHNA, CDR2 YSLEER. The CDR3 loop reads CASSQAGTGPYEQYF. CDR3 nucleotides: TGCGCCAGCAGCCAAGCCGGGACAGGCCCCTACGAGCAGTACTTC.

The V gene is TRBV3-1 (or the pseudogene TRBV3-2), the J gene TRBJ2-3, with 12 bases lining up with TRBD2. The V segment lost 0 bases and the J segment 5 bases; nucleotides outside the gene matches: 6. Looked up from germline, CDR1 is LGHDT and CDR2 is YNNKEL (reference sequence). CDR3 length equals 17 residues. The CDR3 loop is CASSQDLAGGPGDTQYF. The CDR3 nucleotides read TGTGCCAGCAGCCAAGATCTAGCGGGAGGGCCGGGAGATACGCAGTATTTT.

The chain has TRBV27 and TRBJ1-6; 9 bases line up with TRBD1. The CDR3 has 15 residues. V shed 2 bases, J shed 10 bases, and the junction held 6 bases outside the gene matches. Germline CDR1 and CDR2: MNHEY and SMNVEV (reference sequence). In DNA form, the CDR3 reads TGTGCCAGCAGTTTAGAAACAGGGGGCGACTCACCCCTCCACTTT. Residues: CASSLETGGDSPLHF.

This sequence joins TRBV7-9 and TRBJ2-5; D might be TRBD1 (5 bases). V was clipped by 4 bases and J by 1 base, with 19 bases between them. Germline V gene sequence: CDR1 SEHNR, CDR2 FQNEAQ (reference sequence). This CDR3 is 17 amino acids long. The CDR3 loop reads CASSSRGSHISQETQYF. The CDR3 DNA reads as TGTGCCAGCAGCTCTAGGGGCAGCCACATAAGCCAAGAGACCCAGTACTTC.

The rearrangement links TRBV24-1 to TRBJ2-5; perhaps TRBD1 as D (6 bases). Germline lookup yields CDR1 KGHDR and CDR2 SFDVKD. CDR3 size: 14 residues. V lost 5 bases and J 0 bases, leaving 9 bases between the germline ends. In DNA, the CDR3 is TGTGCCACCAGTGGTGGACAGTACCAAGAGACCCAGTACTTC. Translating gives CATSGGQYQETQYF.